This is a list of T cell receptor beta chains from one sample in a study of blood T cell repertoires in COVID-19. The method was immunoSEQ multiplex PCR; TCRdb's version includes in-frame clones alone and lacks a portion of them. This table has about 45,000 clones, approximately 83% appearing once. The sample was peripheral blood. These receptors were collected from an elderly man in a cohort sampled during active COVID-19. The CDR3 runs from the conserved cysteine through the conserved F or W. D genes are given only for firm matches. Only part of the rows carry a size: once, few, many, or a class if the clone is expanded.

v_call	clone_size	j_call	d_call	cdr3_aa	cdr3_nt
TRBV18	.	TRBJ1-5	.	CASSPNVGGYSNQPQHF	TGTGCCAGCTCACCAAATGTAGGGGGATATAGCAATCAGCCCCAGCATTTT
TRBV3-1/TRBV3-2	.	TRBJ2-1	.	CASQPSGSYNEQFF	TGTGCCAGCCAGCCATCGGGTTCCTACAATGAGCAGTTCTTC
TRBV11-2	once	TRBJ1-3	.	CASSSQGNTIYF	TGTGCCAGCAGTTCCCAGGGAAACACCATATATTTT
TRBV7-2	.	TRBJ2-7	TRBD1	CASSSGQGNLYEQYF	TGTGCCAGCAGCTCCGGACAGGGAAATCTCTACGAGCAGTACTTC
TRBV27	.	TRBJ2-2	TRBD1	CASSRDRGSRELFF	TGTGCCAGCAGTCGTGACAGGGGTAGTAGGGAGCTGTTTTTT
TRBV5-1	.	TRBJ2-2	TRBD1	CASRKDRGNTGELFF	TGCGCCAGCAGAAAGGACAGGGGGAACACCGGGGAGCTGTTTTTT
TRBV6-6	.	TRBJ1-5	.	CASSPRQAYQPQHF	TGTGCCAGCAGCCCCCGGCAGGCATATCAGCCCCAGCATTTT
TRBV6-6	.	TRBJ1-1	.	CASSWGGVANTEAFF	TGTGCCAGCAGTTGGGGGGGGGTTGCGAACACTGAAGCTTTCTTT
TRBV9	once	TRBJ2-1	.	CASSVRDTSSYNEQFF	TGTGCCAGCAGCGTCCGGGACACGAGCTCCTACAATGAGCAGTTCTTC
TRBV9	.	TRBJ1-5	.	CASSTGGLGPQHF	TGTGCCAGCAGCACGGGGGGATTGGGGCCCCAGCATTTT
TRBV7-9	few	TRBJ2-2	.	CASSLATPYSSGELFF	TGTGCCAGCAGCTTAGCCACGCCCTATAGCTCCGGGGAGCTGTTTTTT
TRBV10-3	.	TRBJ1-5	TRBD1	CAISRGGGQPQHF	TGTGCCATCAGTCGAGGGGGCGGGCAGCCCCAGCATTTT
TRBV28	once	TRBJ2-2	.	CASRVKTNTGELFF	TGTGCCAGCCGCGTCAAAACGAACACCGGGGAGCTGTTTTTT
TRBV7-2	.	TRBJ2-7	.	CASSYGQTTYEQYF	TGTGCCAGCAGCTACGGACAGACCACCTACGAGCAGTACTTC
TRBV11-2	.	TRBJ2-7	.	CASSTVGLSKEQYF	TGTGCCAGCAGCACCGTAGGACTTTCTAAGGAGCAGTACTTC
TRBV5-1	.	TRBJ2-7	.	CASSLAGLAMSEQYF	TGCGCCAGCAGCTTGGCCGGTCTAGCGATGAGCGAGCAGTACTTC
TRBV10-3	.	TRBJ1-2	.	CAISEGGDYGYTF	TGTGCCATCAGTGAGGGGGGCGACTATGGCTACACCTTC
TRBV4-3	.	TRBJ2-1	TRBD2	CASSRNTGESGRGPYNEQFF	TGCGCCAGCAGCCGGAACACAGGAGAAAGCGGGAGGGGACCCTACAATGAGCAGTTCTTC
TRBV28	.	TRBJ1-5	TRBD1	CASTNGQAHQPQHF	TGTGCCAGCACCAACGGACAGGCCCACCAGCCCCAGCATTTT
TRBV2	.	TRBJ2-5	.	CASSEGLVQETQYF	TGTGCCAGCAGTGAAGGGCTAGTGCAAGAGACCCAGTACTTC
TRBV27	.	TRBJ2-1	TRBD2	CASSLRGGRAGNEQFF	TGTGCCAGCAGTTTAAGAGGCGGGAGGGCCGGGAATGAGCAGTTCTTC
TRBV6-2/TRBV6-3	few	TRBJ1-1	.	CASSPQTRRTTEAFF	TGTGCCAGCAGTCCCCAGACACGAAGAACAACTGAAGCTTTCTTT
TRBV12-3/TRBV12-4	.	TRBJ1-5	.	CASSLIGNQPQHF	TGTGCCAGCAGTTTAATCGGGAATCAGCCCCAGCATTTT
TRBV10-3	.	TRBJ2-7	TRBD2	CAISDPGLAGGPYEQYF	TGTGCCATCAGTGACCCCGGACTAGCGGGAGGGCCCTACGAGCAGTACTTC
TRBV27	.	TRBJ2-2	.	CASSLRGSGELFF	TGTGCCAGCAGTTTGAGGGGGAGCGGGGAGCTGTTTTTT